The clone carrying this TCR beta chain was detected only a few times. This specimen comes from a study of blood T cell repertoires in COVID-19. At the level of the study: The origin of the acute and convalescent COVID-19 samples was the United States, Italy and Spain. T cells, B-cell-depleted T cells, or PBMCs provided the cDNA or gDNA that served as material.

Methods used by the authors: Estimation of nucleated cell counts was performed using reference gene primer amplification. Profiling relied on immunoSEQ multiplex PCR, and the TCRdb table lists in-frame clones only, not all of them. That table is the source of V, J and clone size, and D and trimming were worked out from the DNA. The sample records over 70,000 clones, 80% being singletons. Germline assignment: CDR1 MNHEY and CDR2 SMNVEV (reference sequence). The CDR3 covers 14 residues. V was cut by 2 bases and J by 9 bases, with 14 bases left in between. Sequenced sample: peripheral blood. This chain joins TRBV27 and TRBJ2-1, with D perhaps matching TRBD2 (5 bases). This receptor was obtained from a woman in her 70s with acute or convalescent COVID-19. CDR3: CASSLSLGSAEQFF. The CDR3, as DNA: TGTGCCAGCAGTTTAAGCCTAGGGAGTGCTGAGCAGTTCTTC.